The source of this TCR beta chain is a study of T cell changes during pregnancy in multiple sclerosis. The assay was immunoSEQ multiplex PCR, and TCRdb's table has in-frame clones only and misses some. The sample yields 80,000 to 130,000 clones, around 94% seen once. The germline V and J ends were trimmed by 2 bases and 8 bases, with 13 bases remaining between them. The germline gives CDR1 SGHKS, CDR2 YYEKEE (reference sequence). The CDR3 has 13 amino acids. The source was peripheral blood, collected in the second trimester of pregnancy. The V call is TRBV5-5, the J call TRBJ1-1, with a tentative D call TRBD1 (6 bases). This receptor was identified in a female donor with multiple sclerosis, enrolled in a pregnancy study. CDR3 sequence: CASSFPGHREAFF. CDR3 in DNA: TGTGCCAGCAGCTTCCCGGGACACAGAGAAGCTTTCTTT.